This TCR beta chain appears in the sequencing data of a study of Ad26.COV2.S vaccination and SARS-CoV-2 variants. Treatment noted: roughly 20 received Ad26.COV2.S at low or high dose, single or two shots; a few received placebo; per-sample allocation not given. Sampling took place 63 days after the first vaccine or placebo injection. Expressing Wuhan-strain SARS-CoV-2 spike, an Ad26 vector served as the vaccine. Profiled with immunoSEQ multiplex PCR; TCRdb holds only in-frame clones, not every one. Of about 400,000 clones in the sample, over 75% were seen once. Trimming cost V 2 bases and J 0 bases, with 9 bases left between them. This CDR3 is 15 amino acids long. Per the germline V gene, CDR1 is MNHEY and CDR2 is SMNVEV (reference sequence).

The receptor was derived from a person between 18 and 60 years old who received the Ad26.COV2.S COVID-19 vaccine or a placebo. The genes are TRBV27 and TRBJ2-3; D is uncertain. This specimen consisted of peripheral blood, obtained in a trial of Ad26.COV2.S vaccine versus placebo. The CDR3, as DNA: TGTGCCAGCAGTTTAAACACGCCGAGCACAGATACGCAGTATTTT. The encoded protein is CASSLNTPSTDTQYF.